The present TCR beta chain was sequenced within a study of shared clonotypes between healthy human individuals (TCRdb year 2020). Study-wide context: The cohort comprised a couple of women and a few men aged 18 to 49 years. The study deeply sequenced blood TCR repertoires of about 5 healthy adults to estimate repertoire size and the extent of clonotype sharing between individuals. Libraries were prepared and TCR repertoires were sequenced by different laboratories using diverse techniques, in order to increase sequencing depth and limit assay-specific biases. Each donor's leukapheresis produced roughly between about 0.9 and 9.5 billion PBMCs. Summary of the overall study and its limitations: The small number of donors limited the genetic and exposure-history diversity represented. Sampling was restricted to blood, and TCR repertoires in tissues likely differ from the TCR repertoires found in blood. Pairwise subsampling led to the expectation that sequencing depth would affect the degree of clonotype sharing among donors.

The donors were healthy, HIV-negative adults who had no recently reported acute infections or vaccinations. Every donor was a Caucasian adult living in Nashville, Tennessee, USA. For unsorted samples, 75 million to 90 million PBMCs were counted, and genomic DNA was extracted using the QIAamp DNA Blood Mini kit. Blood was collected by leukapheresis, and PBMCs were isolated by Ficoll-Histopaque density gradient centrifugation and then cryopreserved in liquid nitrogen vapor phase. There are 14 amino acids in the CDR3, from cysteine to phenylalanine inclusive. Just CDR3 DNA is preserved here, 42 bases in frame from base 1. The germline V gene specifies SGDLS as CDR1 and YYNGEE as CDR2. After removal of 4 bases from V and 0 bases from J, the junction retains 3 bases not matched to a gene. Using the deep immunoSEQ assay, TCR CDR3 regions were amplified from genomic DNA by multiplex PCR. Extracted genomic DNA from each cell subset was spread evenly across all wells of several immunoSEQ 96-well plates, with each plate serving as a replicate. For unsorted PBMC, each replicate PCR was loaded with roughly 0.3 ug genomic DNA, equivalent to about 30,000 T cell genomes. Ten immunoSEQ deep assay plates were used to sequence unsorted PBMC genomic DNA. Purified libraries were quantified with a Qubit 3.0 fluorometer, sized on a Bioanalyzer 2100, and re-quantified with the KAPA Library Quantification kit. Every immunoSEQ 96-well plate was sequenced on a separate single-read 150-cycle Illumina NextSeq 550 flow cell. In the original analysis: Because only junctional sequences without quality scores were contained in the immunoSEQ output, filtering matching that applied to full-length reads could not be performed. Sequences were annotated with PyIR, a Python wrapper for IgBLAST v1.9, and V/J genes and CDR3 were assigned using IMGT germline references. Reads were filtered out if the reads had weak V/J assignments (E-value above 1e-6), no CDR3, stop codons, out-of-frame junctions, or ambiguous translated residues. V3J clonotypes were defined as sequences sharing an identical inferred V gene, J gene, and CDR3 amino acid sequence. Percentage overlap between repertoires was computed as shared unique clonotypes divided by the size of the smaller repertoire. Three approaches were used to assess repertoire richness: RTK rarefaction, the Chao1 estimator, and Recon v2.1 estimates of unobserved clonotypes. This is the immuneACCESS table as TCRdb keeps it, with only in-frame sequences that have V and J called. A part of the clones is gone; compared with another copy, unresolved V genes explain less than half, and the rest is unexplained. From that table come the V and J calls and clone size; the DNA was used to work out D and trimming. The sample table records more than 450,000 clones; 70% to 80% of these occur just once. Approximately 12% of the sample is held by the ten biggest clonotypes.

This clone appeared many times. Its antigen has not been determined. Per-base qualities were not stored, and no clone one base away is much larger. The origin of this receptor is a woman aged 40-49 years in good health. Some clones in this sample may be carry-over from other donors' samples. Sequenced: PBMCs. Recombination linked TRBV9 to TRBJ2-5; TRBD2 agrees with 7 junctional bases. The nucleotide sequence reads TGTGCCAGCAGCCAAACTAGCGACCAAGAGACCCAGTACTTC. This yields the protein CASSQTSDQETQYF.